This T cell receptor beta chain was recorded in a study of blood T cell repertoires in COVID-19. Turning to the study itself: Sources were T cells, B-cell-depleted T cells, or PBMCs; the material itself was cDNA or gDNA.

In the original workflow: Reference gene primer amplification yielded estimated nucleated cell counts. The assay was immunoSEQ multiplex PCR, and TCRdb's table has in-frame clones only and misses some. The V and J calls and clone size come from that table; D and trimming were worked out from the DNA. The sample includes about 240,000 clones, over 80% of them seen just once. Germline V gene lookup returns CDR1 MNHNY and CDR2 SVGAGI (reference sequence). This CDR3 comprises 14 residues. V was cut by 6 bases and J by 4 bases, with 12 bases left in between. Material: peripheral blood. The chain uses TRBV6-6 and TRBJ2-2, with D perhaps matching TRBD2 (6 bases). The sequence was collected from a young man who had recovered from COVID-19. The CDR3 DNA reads TGTGCCAGCAGGGTAGCGGCGGGCACCGGGGAGCTGTTTTTT. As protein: CASRVAAGTGELFF.